This is a list of T cell receptor beta chains from one sample in a study of regulatory T cells in long-lasting Graves disease. In TCRdb, the multiplex PCR reads were re-called with MiXCR into one record per CDR3 protein. Here the sample spans about half a million distinct CDR3 sequences, more than 10% being singletons. A further study also used this sample, focusing on T cells in Graves' hyperthyroidism and ophthalmopathy.

The sequencing here drew on peripheral blood mononuclear cells (PBMCs), taken at new diagnosis, from a patient treated with antithyroid drugs. All receptors derive from a woman in her twenties or thirties with Graves disease. The CDR3 runs from the conserved cysteine through the conserved F or W. Each record gives: V gene, J gene, CDR3 protein.

>TRBV10-3|TRBJ1-1
CATHGDLNTEAFF
>TRBV7-9|TRBJ2-7
CASSPAGVGQSYEQYF
>TRBV7-9|TRBJ2-7
CASSLALLTSRSWEQYF
>TRBV20-1|TRBJ1-2
CSARGPHIRGYGYTF
>TRBV30|TRBJ1-2
CAWSVHRGSGYTF
>TRBV6-5|TRBJ2-2
CASSSLAGKTGELFF
>TRBV5-1|TRBJ2-5
CASSFPQETQYF
>TRBV18|TRBJ2-5
CASSPIHQETQYF
>TRBV19|TRBJ2-5
CASSMSGSYQETQYF
>TRBV2|TRBJ2-7
CASSGSRTEYEQYF
>TRBV4-2|TRBJ2-7
CASSQEWVAGYEQYF
>TRBV29-1|TRBJ2-4
CSVEGGGLAGGPAKNIQYF
>TRBV19|TRBJ2-1
CASSLLSGYYNEQFF
>TRBV24-1|TRBJ2-3
CATSDGGTDTQYF
>TRBV7-8|TRBJ1-4
CASSLERFTGTGGELFF
>TRBV19|TRBJ1-1
CASSILTGGTEAFF
>TRBV30|TRBJ2-5
CAWSVRYSGETQYF
>TRBV6-8|TRBJ2-3
CATLAGPGRRLAGGLGTDTQYF
>TRBV4-1|TRBJ1-2
CASSQATGQGMYGYTF
>TRBV28|TRBJ2-3
CAIPTRAVTDTQYF
>TRBV29-1|TRBJ1-2
CSVDPRTGSNYGYTF
>TRBV2|TRBJ1-1
CASRAGQGNTEAFF
>TRBV18|TRBJ1-5
CASSPPGGEGNQPQHF
>TRBV18|TRBJ1-6
CASRRDSGNSPLHF
>TRBV19|TRBJ2-2
CASSIYAGVYTGELFF
>TRBV28|TRBJ2-1
CASSLEFGVLSYNEQFF
>TRBV2|TRBJ2-7
CASSLNDAGTGHEQYF
>TRBV12-5|TRBJ2-7
CASGRDEGGSFSYEQYF
>TRBV29-1|TRBJ2-3
CSVEEWDRGVSQYF
>TRBV10-3|TRBJ2-1
CAIRDLAGGNNEQFF
>TRBV2|TRBJ2-4
CASSEHRKNIQYF
>TRBV20-1|TRBJ2-7
CSARGAGLAGGPHYEQYF
>TRBV19|TRBJ1-5
CASSTWIGGDQPQHF
>TRBV11-2|TRBJ2-3
CASSSMTGPTLPNTQYF
>TRBV28|TRBJ1-2
CASRTGGWGYTF
>TRBV7-9|TRBJ2-5
CASSLAEEETQYF
>TRBV19|TRBJ1-1
CASSIRSEENTEAFF
>TRBV27|TRBJ2-1
CASSLSASGPYNEQFF
>TRBV2|TRBJ1-2
CASSEATRQQGGYGYTF
>TRBV5-1|TRBJ2-6
CASSLQQGASGANVLTF
>TRBV2|TRBJ1-1
CASSGRNGGAFF
>TRBV7-9|TRBJ1-1
CASSLAPGPMNTEAFF
>TRBV2|TRBJ2-5
CASGLAGRETQYF
>TRBV19|TRBJ2-7
CASRLTPAYGQYF
>TRBV6-5|TRBJ1-1
CASSFTGDIAFF
>TRBV5-1|TRBJ1-1
CASSLNPGINTEAFF
>TRBV2|TRBJ2-1
CASSPRTSGSKNEQFF
>TRBV4-3|TRBJ2-1
CASSQELAGRQFF
>TRBV30|TRBJ2-1
CAWSGRSGSPNEQFF
>TRBV9|TRBJ2-3
CASSFLAGATGTQYF
>TRBV27|TRBJ1-5
CASSLYGDDSNQPQHF